These 25 T cell receptor beta chains were all obtained from the same sample, sequenced in a study of T cells in Graves' hyperthyroidism and ophthalmopathy. TCR beta CDR3 regions were amplified from RNA. First-round RT-PCR of the TCR CDR3 relied on the HTBI primer set. TCRdb reanalysed the multiplex PCR reads using MiXCR and keeps one entry per CDR3 protein. Of 500,000 to 650,000 distinct CDR3 sequences in the sample, 15% to 20% are singletons; the top ten hold less than 55%. Source material: blood. These receptors were obtained from a man aged 40-50 years with Graves' ophthalmopathy.

V usage is TRBV11-3 and J usage is TRBJ2-5; the D gene is possibly TRBD1 (6 bases). Looked up from germline, CDR1 is SGHNT and CDR2 is YENEEA. The CDR3 has 13 amino acids. V dropped 5 bases and J dropped 0 bases, with 7 bases sitting between them. The CDR3 protein is CASSHRDQETQYF. CDR3 nucleotide sequence: TGTGCCAGCAGCCACAGGGACCAAGAGACCCAGTACTTC.

This clonotype appeared many times. The chain joins TRBV7-2 to TRBJ2-3, with a possible D match to TRBD2 (7 bases). V lost 7 bases, J lost 6 bases, and 20 bases lay in between. This CDR3 is 15 amino acids long. Per the germline V gene, CDR1 is SGHTA and CDR2 is FQGNSA. CDR3 DNA: TGTGCCAGCACCCACAGCCGGGGGGCATACGATACGCAGTATTTT. It yields the protein CASTHSRGAYDTQYF.

Turning to this clonotype: A much larger clonotype is one base distant, so this may be a read error. The CDR3 DNA reads TGTGCCAGCCGAATAGCGGGAGACGCAGATACGCAGTATTTT. It specifies CASRIAGDADTQYF. The chain combines TRBV2 with TRBJ2-3; 9 nucleotides line up with TRBD2. There are 14 residues in the CDR3. CDR1 SNHLY and CDR2 FYNNEI come from the germline V gene. With V trimmed by 8 bases and J by 4 bases, 7 bases remained unmatched.

This chain links TRBV5-1 with TRBJ1-2; TRBD1 agrees at 11 bases. With 6 bases clipped from V and 7 bases from J, the junction kept 8 bases outside the gene matches. CDR1 SGHRS and CDR2 YFSETQ come from the germline V gene. The length of the CDR3 is 14 residues. The CDR3 reads CASMTGQGAVGYTF. The DNA for the CDR3 is TGCGCCAGCATGACAGGACAGGGGGCTGTTGGCTACACCTTC.

This sequence joins TRBV9 and TRBJ2-4; 7 bases line up with TRBD1. Germline V CDR1 and CDR2: SGDLS, YYNGEE. The J segment lost 8 bases and the V segment lost 4 bases, leaving 6 bases of the junction unmatched. The CDR3 covers 13 residues. The CDR3: CASSQTGLDIQYF. The DNA for the CDR3 is TGTGCCAGCAGCCAGACAGGGTTGGACATTCAGTACTTC.

This clonotype was seen more than once but under ten times. The chain has TRBV20-1 and TRBJ1-3; possible D gene TRBD1, 6 bases. CDR1 and CDR2 from the germline V gene are DFQATT and SNEGSKA (reference sequence). Trimming stripped 5 bases from V and 0 bases from J, with 8 bases between. This CDR3 region has 13 residues. CDR3 nucleotides: TGCAGTGCTTGGACAGTCTCTGGAAACACCATATATTTT. It codes for CSAWTVSGNTIYF.

CDR3 loop: CASRGTSGSMYF. Written as DNA, the CDR3 is TGTGCCAGCAGGGGCACTAGCGGGAGTATGTATTTT. The V and J genes are TRBV12-3 or TRBV12-4 and TRBJ2-3; TRBD2 matches 11 bases. The CDR3 has 12 amino acids. V lost 6 bases and J lost 14; bases outside the gene matches: 7.

This clonotype has ten or more counts. The genes are TRBV30 and TRBJ2-3; D may be TRBD1 or TRBD2 (6 bases each). The length of the CDR3 is 14 residues. Germline V gene lookup returns CDR1 GTSNPN and CDR2 SVGIG (reference sequence). V shed 5 bases and J shed 3 bases, with 15 bases lying between them. In nucleotides, the CDR3 is TGTGCCTGGGGCAGGGGCGCGGGAACAGATACGCAGTATTTT. Translated: CAWGRGAGTDTQYF.

This sequence joins TRBV27 and TRBJ1-6; no definite D call. V gave up 3 bases and J gave up 3 bases, with 9 bases separating them. Germline assignment: CDR1 MNHEY and CDR2 SMNVEV (reference sequence). This CDR3 has 15 residues. As DNA, the CDR3 is TGTGCCAGCAGTTTCGGAGACCACTATAATTCACCCCTCCACTTT. Encoded protein: CASSFGDHYNSPLHF.

The chain couples TRBV24-1 to TRBJ2-3; TRBD2 might be the D (6 bases). Germline lookup yields CDR1 KGHDR and CDR2 SFDVKD. Between the trimmed V and J ends, which lost 4 bases and 8 bases, there was a span of 18 bases. The CDR3 contains 15 residues. CDR3 sequence reads: CATSDPRAEGRTQYF. The DNA for the CDR3 is TGTGCCACCAGTGACCCTAGAGCGGAGGGGCGTACGCAGTATTTT.

As for this clonotype: The junction shows a germline mismatch at one end, possibly a read error. V usage is TRBV2 and J usage is TRBJ2-2, with a tentative D call TRBD1 (6 bases). This CDR3 has 13 amino acids. Germline V gene sequence: CDR1 SNHLY, CDR2 FYNNEI. The DNA of the CDR3 is TGTGCCAGCAGTGACAGGGACACCGGGGAGCTGGTTTTT. Amino acid sequence: CASSDRDTGELVF.

This clonotype has just a few counts. The rearrangement links TRBV7-8 to TRBJ2-5; a possible D gene is TRBD2 (6 bases). CDR3 length: 16 residues. V shed 5 bases and J shed 1 base, with 17 bases lying between them. CDR1 SGHVS and CDR2 FQNEAQ come from the germline V gene. The CDR3 coding sequence is TGTGCCAGCAGCCCGGGACTGTTCGTGGCCCAAGAGACCCAGTACTTC. This codes for CASSPGLFVAQETQYF.

The chain is built from TRBV9 and TRBJ1-2; 7 nucleotides match TRBD1. CDR1 SGDLS and CDR2 YYNGEE come from the germline V gene. The CDR3 has 14 residues. V shed 4 bases and J 7 bases; nucleotides not matched to a gene: 10. In DNA, the CDR3 is TGTGCCAGCAGCCCTGGGACAGCAAAACCTGGCTACACCTTC. Protein product: CASSPGTAKPGYTF.

This clonotype appeared a single time. J is TRBJ1-5 and V is TRBV6-5, with D perhaps TRBD1 (6 bases). This CDR3 spans 16 amino acids. Per germline, CDR1 MNHEY and CDR2 SVGAGI. Trimming shortened V by 2 bases and J by 4 bases, and 15 bases separated the two germline ends. CDR3 DNA: TGTGCCAGCAGTTACGCCGGACAGAGAAATAATCAGCCCCAGCATTTT. It is translated as CASSYAGQRNNQPQHF.

There are many counts of this clonotype. The chain has TRBV28 and TRBJ2-7, with TRBD2 matching 8 bases. Germline assignment: CDR1 MDHEN and CDR2 SYDVKM. Trimming removed 6 bases from V and 6 bases from J; junction bases left unmatched: 4. CDR3 size: 12 residues. CDR3 in DNA: TGTGCCAGCAGCCTTACTAGCGGCGAGCAGTACTTC. Encoded protein: CASSLTSGEQYF.

This chain uses TRBV9 with TRBJ2-1; D remains ambiguous. The CDR3 runs 14 residues. From germline, CDR1 is SGDLS and CDR2 YYNGEE. The V and J ends lost 4 bases and 1 base respectively, with 9 bases between them. In nucleotides, the CDR3 is TGTGCCAGCAGCCCTCCCGAATCCTACAATGAGCAGTTCTTC. As protein: CASSPPESYNEQFF.

This clonotype was found once. This chain uses TRBV15 with TRBJ1-4; TRBD1 matches at 7 bases. The CDR3 sequence is 16 residues long. Losses at the gene ends were 0 bases for V and 5 bases for J; bases not matched to a gene: 6. From germline, CDR1 is LNHNV and CDR2 YYDKDF (reference sequence). CDR3 sequence: CATSRDQGGVNEKLFF. Here the CDR3 DNA reads TGTGCCACCAGCAGAGATCAGGGGGGGGTAAATGAAAAACTGTTTTTT.

The chain employs TRBV27 and TRBJ2-1; D uncertain. The CDR3 sequence is 12 residues long. CDR1 is MNHEY, CDR2 SMNVEV, per germline (reference sequence). Trimming cost V 0 bases and J 9 bases, with 6 bases left between them. The CDR3 spells CASSLSSAEQFF. In DNA form, the CDR3 reads TGTGCCAGCAGTTTATCCTCTGCTGAGCAGTTCTTC.

At least ten counts were recorded for this clonotype. The rearrangement joins TRBV5-1 to TRBJ1-1; 11 nucleotides align to TRBD1. This CDR3 spans 15 amino acids. The germline gives CDR1 SGHRS, CDR2 YFSETQ. V lost 4 bases, J lost 5 bases, and 7 bases stayed unmatched. CDR3 residues: CASSTAGTGGTEAFF. CDR3 bases: TGCGCCAGCAGCACCGCTGGGACAGGGGGGACTGAAGCTTTCTTT.

The CDR3 DNA reads as TGTGCCAGCAGTGCGCCGGGACAGGGGGTCCGTGGCTACACCTTC. It encodes CASSAPGQGVRGYTF. The rearrangement links TRBV3-1 to TRBJ1-2, with 11 bases matching TRBD1. The V gene end was trimmed by 6 bases and the J gene end by 7 bases; junction bases not matched to a gene: 10. Germline CDR1 reads LGHDT; CDR2 reads YNNKEL (reference sequence). The CDR3 is made up of 15 amino acids.

With respect to this clonotype: The junction and the germline gene differ at one end; a read error may be behind it. The genes are TRBV18 and TRBJ2-5; D is perhaps TRBD2 (6 bases). The CDR3 has 12 amino acids. Germline CDR1 reads KGHSH; CDR2 reads LQKENI. DNA of the CDR3: TGTGCCAGCTCACCACGACTAGAGACGCAGTACTTC. Protein product: CASSPRLETQYF. Variable domain in full (rest from reference TRBV18 and TRBJ2-5): NAGVMQNPRHLVRRRGQEARLRCSPMKGHSHVYWYRQLPEEGLKFMVYLQKENIIDESGMPKERFSAEFPKEGPSILRIQQVVRGDSAAYFCASSPRLETQYFGPGTRLLVL.

This clonotype appeared many times. The V call is TRBV3-2, the J call TRBJ2-7; TRBD1, the table's D call, lacks a check against the DNA. TRBV3-2 is a pseudogene. This CDR3 is built from 14 residues. In nucleotides, the CDR3 is TGTGCCAGCAGCCTGGACAGCCGTTGGAACGAGCAGTACTTC. Its translation is CASSLDSRWNEQYF.

This chain uses TRBV20-1 with TRBJ1-1, with D hard to call. Trimming stripped 0 bases from V and 4 bases from J, with 9 bases between. This CDR3 region has 13 residues. Germline CDR1 reads DFQATT; CDR2 reads SNEGSKA (reference sequence). The CDR3 here is CSARDKVGTEAFF. DNA for the CDR3: TGCAGTGCTAGAGACAAAGTAGGCACTGAAGCTTTCTTT.

This clonotype has a count of ten or more. The chain uses TRBV6-1 and TRBJ1-5, with no clear D. V lost 8 bases, J lost 9 bases, and 14 bases lay in between. Germline V CDR1 and CDR2: MNHNS, SASEGT. This CDR3 spans 12 amino acids. The CDR3 here is CASASGERPQHF. The CDR3 region has the DNA TGTGCCAGCGCCAGTGGGGAGCGGCCCCAGCATTTT.

A remark on this clonotype: A read error is possible here, since a much larger clone lies one base away. This chain links TRBV11-2 with TRBJ2-5; no clear D gene. The CDR3 runs to 13 residues. Germline assignment: CDR1 SGHAT and CDR2 FQNNGV. The CDR3 DNA reads TGTGCCGGCAGCTCCGGGCCTAGAGAGACCCAGTACTTC. Residues: CAGSSGPRETQYF.